Described below is a single T cell receptor beta chain sequence and its context. This sample was taken from a study of cytomegalovirus exposure and HLA in healthy donors. Here immunoSEQ multiplex PCR was the method, and the copy in TCRdb shows in-frame clones only, minus some. The sample consists of about 120,000 clones, more than 75% of them appearing once. The sequence derives from a young man in good health and CMV-seronegative. Sequenced material: PBMCs.

This chain's CDR3 is CASSASGGGAYNEQFF. For the CDR3, the DNA is TGTGCCAGCAGTGCAAGTGGAGGGGGCGCCTACAATGAGCAGTTCTTC. The rearrangement uses TRBV28 and TRBJ2-1; TRBD1 is a possible D gene (7 bases). The CDR3 is 16 amino acids. V lost 5 bases and J 2 bases, leaving 16 bases between the germline ends. Germline CDR1 is MDHEN and CDR2 is SYDVKM. The entire variable domain, with the rest obtained from reference TRBV28 and TRBJ2-1, is as follows: DVKVTQSSRYLVKRTGEKVFLECVQDMDHENMFWYRQDPGLGLRLIYFSYDVKMKEKGDIPEGYSVSREKKERFSLILESASTNQTSMYLCASSASGGGAYNEQFFGPGTRLTVL.